One sample yielded the 27 T cell receptor beta chains listed below, sequenced in a study of T cell changes during pregnancy in multiple sclerosis. The data were produced by immunoSEQ multiplex PCR, yet TCRdb's version contains in-frame clones alone and is incomplete. The sample consists of 60,000 or so clones, approximately 87% of them appearing once. Material for sequencing was peripheral blood from another person, used as feeder cells. The receptor source for this set is a human donor whose cells served as feeder cells for cultures in a pregnancy study.

This clone has only a few counts. The rearrangement uses TRBV5-5 and TRBJ2-5; D is ambiguous. V lost 0 bases and J 14 bases, leaving 14 bases between the germline ends. The CDR3 loop spans 12 amino acids. Germline V CDR1 and CDR2: SGHKS, YYEKEE (reference sequence). The CDR3 DNA sequence: TGTGCCAGCAGCTTGGCCGAGTTACCCCCCTACTTC. Translation: CASSLAELPPYF.

The V and J genes are TRBV2 and TRBJ1-5; D is unclear. Germline lookup yields CDR1 SNHLY and CDR2 FYNNEI. V lost 1 base and J 1 base, leaving 5 bases between the germline ends. The CDR3 spans 14 residues. This CDR3 reads CASSEVGSNQPQHF. CDR3 nucleotide sequence: TGTGCCAGCAGTGAAGTCGGAAGCAATCAGCCCCAGCATTTT.

This clone was found a few times. The chain is built from TRBV10-3 and TRBJ2-5, with D hard to call. Germline V gives CDR1 ENHRY, CDR2 SYGVKD. V lost 0 bases and J lost 7, with 12 bases in between. The CDR3 spans 14 residues. The CDR3 spells CAISESADPWTQYF. The CDR3 DNA reads TGTGCCATCAGTGAGTCTGCAGACCCGTGGACCCAGTACTTC.

V gene TRBV5-1 combines with J gene TRBJ2-5; a weak D match, TRBD2 (5 bases). V was shortened by 7 bases and J by 4 bases, with 17 bases between the two germline ends. The length of the CDR3 is 14 residues. In germline, CDR1 is SGHRS, CDR2 YFSETQ. CDR3 amino acids: CASAFDVRGETQYF. The CDR3 nucleotides are TGCGCCAGCGCCTTTGATGTTCGGGGAGAGACCCAGTACTTC. Looking up the rest from reference TRBV5-1 and TRBJ2-5 gives the full variable domain: KAGVTQTPRYLIKTRGQQVTLSCSPISGHRSVSWYQQTPGQGLQFLFEYFSETQRNKGNFPGRFSGRQFSNSRSEMNVSTLELGDSALYLCASAFDVRGETQYFGPGTRLLVL.

The V and J genes are TRBV4-2 and TRBJ2-1; D is possibly TRBD2 (5 bases). Trimming pared 4 bases from V and 0 bases from J, leaving 10 bases between. Germline CDR1 is LGHNA and CDR2 is YNFKEQ. The CDR3 runs to 15 residues. The CDR3 DNA follows: TGTGCCAGCAGCCTTCGGACTGGCTCCTACAATGAGCAGTTCTTC. Amino acids: CASSLRTGSYNEQFF.

The chain carries TRBV2 and TRBJ1-2; a possible D gene is TRBD1 (5 bases). Germline CDR1 and CDR2: SNHLY and FYNNEI. The CDR3 is 14 residues long. The V end was cut by 3 bases, the J end by 7 bases, with 15 bases between. For the CDR3, the DNA is TGTGCCAGCAGTGAGGGCAGGGAATCTTTTGGCTACACCTTC. It encodes CASSEGRESFGYTF.

In its sample, this clone was seen once. This rearrangement joins TRBV6-5 to TRBJ2-2; 10 bases are shared with TRBD1. The CDR3 consists of 15 residues. From germline, CDR1 is MNHEY and CDR2 SVGAGI. V gave up 6 bases and J gave up 3 bases; unmatched junction bases: 4. CDR3 bases: TGTGCCAGCAGGGGACAGGGGATTTACACCGGGGAGCTGTTTTTT. Residues: CASRGQGIYTGELFF.

The V call is TRBV28, the J call TRBJ1-3; tentative D call: TRBD1 (6 bases). The V gene lost 3 bases and the J gene lost 0 bases, with 24 bases spanning the gap. The CDR3 runs 20 residues. The V gene's germline CDR1 is MDHEN and CDR2 SYDVKM. This CDR3 reads CASSLNRDTARNPSGNTIYF. CDR3 coding DNA: TGTGCCAGCAGTTTGAACAGGGACACCGCAAGAAATCCCTCTGGAAACACCATATATTTT.

The rearrangement uses TRBV11-2 and TRBJ1-1, with 11 bases lining up with TRBD1. The CDR3 sequence is 17 residues long. J gave up 5 bases and V 4 bases, and 12 bases lay outside the gene matches. Germline V gene data show CDR1 as SGHAT and CDR2 as FQNNGV. The CDR3 nucleotides are TGTGCCAGCAGCTCTCGGGACAGGGGGAAATTGGGGACTGAAGCTTTCTTT. Translation: CASSSRDRGKLGTEAFF. Variable domain in full (rest from reference TRBV11-2 and TRBJ1-1): EAGVAQSPRYKIIEKRQSVAFWCNPISGHATLYWYQQILGQGPKLLIQFQNNGVVDDSQLPKDRFSAERLKGVDSTLKIQPAKLEDSAVYLCASSSRDRGKLGTEAFFGQGTRLTVV.

The genes are TRBV6-6 and TRBJ1-6; no clear D gene. Germline V CDR1 and CDR2: MNHNY, SVGAGI (reference sequence). The CDR3 runs 14 residues. V dropped 6 bases and J dropped 7 bases, with 13 bases sitting between them. CDR3 bases: TGTGCCAGCAGCCCCGGCTCGTGGAATTCACCCCTCCACTTT. Encoded protein: CASSPGSWNSPLHF.

The rearrangement joins TRBV28 to TRBJ1-1; no definite D call. The CDR3 contains 11 residues. V was shortened by 3 bases and J by 5 bases, with 4 bases between the two germline ends. Germline V lookup: CDR1 MDHEN, CDR2 SYDVKM. The CDR3 sequence: CASSFRTEAFF. DNA for the CDR3: TGTGCCAGCAGTTTCCGGACTGAAGCTTTCTTT.

The V and J genes are TRBV5-5 and TRBJ2-7; 9 bases are a match to TRBD2. V lost 3 bases to trimming and J lost 4 bases; unmatched junction nucleotides: 5. Germline V gene data show CDR1 as SGHKS and CDR2 as YYEKEE (reference sequence). The CDR3 extends over 14 amino acids. This CDR3 reads CASSSLAGAYEQYF. CDR3 DNA: TGTGCCAGCAGCTCTTTAGCGGGAGCGTACGAGCAGTACTTC.

The chain carries TRBV11-2 and TRBJ1-6; D is unresolved. V was cut by 1 base and J by 9 bases, with 25 bases left in between. The CDR3 spans 19 residues. Germline CDR1 reads SGHAT; CDR2 reads FQNNGV. This CDR3 is CASSLVRAVGGGGGSPLHF. In DNA, the CDR3 is TGTGCCAGCAGCTTAGTGCGGGCGGTGGGAGGCGGCGGTGGTTCACCCCTCCACTTT.

This chain links TRBV6-6 with TRBJ2-7, with D possibly being TRBD1 or TRBD2 (5 bases each). The CDR3 totals 15 residues. CDR1 is MNHNY, CDR2 SVGAGI, per germline (reference sequence). V lost 7 bases and J lost 0, with 16 bases in between. The chain's CDR3 is CASTKGTVSSYEQYF. The DNA for the CDR3 is TGTGCCAGCACGAAAGGGACCGTGAGCTCCTACGAGCAGTACTTC.

This chain joins TRBV15 and TRBJ1-2, with D possibly being TRBD1 (5 bases). This CDR3 comprises 16 residues. Trimming took off 1 base at V and 2 bases at J, with 14 bases between the two ends. The germline V gene has CDR1 LNHNV and CDR2 YYDKDF (reference sequence). CDR3 sequence reads: CATSRAEAGPNYGYTF. Here the CDR3 DNA reads TGTGCCACCAGCAGAGCCGAGGCGGGACCCAACTATGGCTACACCTTC.

This chain joins TRBV19 and TRBJ1-2; TRBD1 is a possible D gene (6 bases). V was trimmed by 7 bases and J by 7 bases, leaving 22 bases between them. This CDR3 contains 15 residues. CDR1 is LNHDA, CDR2 SQIVND, per germline (reference sequence). CDR3 residues: CASTLSSGGAGGYTF. The CDR3 nucleotides are TGTGCCAGTACCCTCTCCTCGGGGGGGGCTGGTGGCTACACCTTC. Drawing the rest from reference TRBV19 and TRBJ1-2, the complete variable domain is DGGITQSPKYLFRKEGQNVTLSCEQNLNHDAMYWYRQDPGQGLRLIYYSQIVNDFQKGDIAEGYSVSREKKESFPLTVTSAQKNPTAFYLCASTLSSGGAGGYTFGSGTRLTVV.

In DNA, the CDR3 is TGTGCCAGCCTAGCGGGGGTAAACACAGATACGCAGTATTTT. Encoded protein: CASLAGVNTDTQYF. The V gene is TRBV5-6, the J gene TRBJ2-3, with 10 nucleotides matching TRBD2. The length of the CDR3 is 14 residues. V was clipped by 7 bases and J by 2 bases; unmatched bases: 4. Germline V CDR1 and CDR2: SGHDT, YYEEEE.

The chain joins TRBV4-2 to TRBJ1-6; 8 nucleotides match TRBD1. The V segment lost 1 base and the J segment 7 bases; nucleotides outside the gene matches: 9. Germline-derived CDR1 and CDR2 are LGHNA and YNFKEQ. The CDR3 sequence is 17 residues long. The DNA for the CDR3 is TGTGCCAGCAGCCAAGTTTTTAAGGACAGGGTAAATTCACCCCTCCACTTT. It is translated as CASSQVFKDRVNSPLHF.

This rearrangement joins TRBV4-2 to TRBJ2-4, with 9 bases fitting TRBD2. CDR1 and CDR2 (germline): LGHNA, YNFKEQ. Germline trimming cut 3 bases from V and 5 bases from J; bases unmatched to any gene: 8. CDR3 length equals 16 residues. CDR3 nucleotide sequence: TGTGCCAGCAGCCAGATGCGGGGGGGCGGCCAAAACATTCAGTACTTC. It yields the protein CASSQMRGGGQNIQYF.

The CDR3 bases are TGTGCCAGCTCACCACCGGGGAGCGGGAGCGTTTACGAGCAGTACTTC. This translates into CASSPPGSGSVYEQYF. The chain combines TRBV18 with TRBJ2-7; 8 bases agree with TRBD2. Looked up from germline, CDR1 is KGHSH and CDR2 is LQKENI. V lost 0 bases, J lost 4 bases, and 8 bases stayed unmatched. The CDR3 extends over 16 amino acids.

This rearrangement joins TRBV2 to TRBJ2-7; 7 nucleotides align to TRBD1. The CDR3 loop spans 17 amino acids. V lost 5 bases to trimming and J lost 1 base; unmatched junction nucleotides: 14. The germline CDR1 and CDR2 sequences are SNHLY and FYNNEI. CDR3 sequence (DNA): TGTGCCAGCAGTCTCCGCGGAAAGGGGGCAAAGTCCTACGAGCAGTACTTC. This translates into CASSLRGKGAKSYEQYF.

This chain joins TRBV6-5 and TRBJ1-2; possibly TRBD1 for D (5 bases). V dropped 5 bases and J dropped 6 bases, with 10 bases sitting between them. The CDR3 extends over 12 amino acids. The germline gives CDR1 MNHEY, CDR2 SVGAGI. This chain's CDR3 is CASSHGGDGYTF. DNA of the CDR3: TGTGCCAGCAGTCACGGGGGAGATGGCTACACCTTC.

V is TRBV6-6 and J is TRBJ2-7, with TRBD2 matching 10 bases. The CDR3 consists of 16 residues. The V and J ends lost 6 bases and 4 bases, in that order; junction bases with no gene match: 12. In germline, CDR1 is MNHNY, CDR2 SVGAGI (reference sequence). The DNA of the CDR3 is TGTGCCAGCAGCCCCGATCTAGCGGGAGTTGTATACGAGCAGTACTTC. Amino acids: CASSPDLAGVVYEQYF.

The chain recombines TRBV12-5 with TRBJ2-2; D unclear. CDR3 length: 13 residues. CDR1 is LGHNT, CDR2 FRNRAP, per germline. V lost 8 bases, J lost 1 base, and 8 bases lay in between. The CDR3 region is CASQLENTGELFF. DNA for the CDR3: TGTGCTAGTCAACTGGAGAACACCGGGGAGCTGTTTTTT.

The V gene is TRBV5-1, the J gene TRBJ2-3; no reliable D call. The V gene's germline CDR1 is SGHRS and CDR2 YFSETQ. This CDR3 has 15 residues. Trimming left V 4 bases short and J 0 bases short, with 12 bases between. The CDR3 sequence is CASSASGSSTDTQYF. The CDR3 nucleotides are TGCGCCAGCAGCGCCTCCGGGTCTAGCACAGATACGCAGTATTTT.

The chain couples TRBV4-2 to TRBJ2-2, with 9 bases aligning to TRBD2. The CDR3 sequence is 16 residues long. Trimming cost V 4 bases and J 4 bases; bases outside gene matches: 7. Germline lookup yields CDR1 LGHNA and CDR2 YNFKEQ. Here the CDR3 reads CASSRISGSGTGELFF. CDR3 DNA: TGTGCCAGCAGCCGCATTAGCGGGAGCGGCACCGGGGAGCTGTTTTTT.

As concerns this clone: A read error may be the cause here, since a much bigger clone is one base away. The chain combines TRBV7-9 with TRBJ1-2; weak D call: TRBD1 (5 bases). The CDR3 runs 13 residues. V was cut by 3 bases and J by 5 bases, with 10 bases left in between. Germline V gives CDR1 SEHNR, CDR2 FQNEAQ (reference sequence). The CDR3 DNA is TGTGCCAGCAGCTTGGCAGGGTATTATGGCTACACCTTC. It specifies CASSLAGYYGYTF. Full variable domain (rest looked up from reference TRBV7-9 and TRBJ1-2): DTGVSQNPRHKITKRGQNVTFRCDPISEHNRLYWYRQTLGQGPEFLTYFQNEAQLEKSRLLSDRFSAERPKGSFSTLEIQRTEQGDSAMYLCASSLAGYYGYTFGSGTRLTVV.